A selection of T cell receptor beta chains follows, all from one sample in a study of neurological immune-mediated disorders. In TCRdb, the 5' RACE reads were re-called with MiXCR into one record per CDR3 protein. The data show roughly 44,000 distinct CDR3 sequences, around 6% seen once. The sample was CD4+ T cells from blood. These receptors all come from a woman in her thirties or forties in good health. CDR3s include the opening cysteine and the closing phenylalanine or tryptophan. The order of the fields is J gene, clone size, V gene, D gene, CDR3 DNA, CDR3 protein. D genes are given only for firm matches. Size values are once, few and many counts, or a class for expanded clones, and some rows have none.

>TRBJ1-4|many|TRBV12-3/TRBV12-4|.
TGTGCCAGCAGTTTTGAGGCAACTAATGAAAAACTGTTTTTT
CASSFEATNEKLFF
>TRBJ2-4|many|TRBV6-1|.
TGTGCCAGCAGCAATGTCGGCAAGGCGTACTTC
CASSNVGKAYF
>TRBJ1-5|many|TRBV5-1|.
TGCGCCAGCAGCTTGGGGACGGGCAATCAGCCCCAGCATTTT
CASSLGTGNQPQHF
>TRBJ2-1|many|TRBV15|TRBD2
TGTGCCACCAGCACAAGCGGGAGGGCCGGGGAGCAGTTCTTC
CATSTSGRAGEQFF
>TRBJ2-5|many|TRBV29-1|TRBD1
TGCAGCGTTGGACAGGGGGCTTGGGAGACCCAGTACTTC
CSVGQGAWETQYF
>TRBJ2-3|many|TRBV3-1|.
TGTGCCAGCAGCCAAGATATCACAGATACGCAGTATTTT
CASSQDITDTQYF
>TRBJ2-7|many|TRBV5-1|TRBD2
TGCGCCAGCAGCCCCCTCGACCTAGCGGGACCTTTGGGCGAGCAGTACTTC
CASSPLDLAGPLGEQYF
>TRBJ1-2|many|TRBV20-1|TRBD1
TGCAGTGCTATCCCGGACAGGGCCTCTGGCTACACCTTC
CSAIPDRASGYTF
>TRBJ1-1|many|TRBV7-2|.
TGTGCCAGCAGCTTAGTAACGGGGGCGATGGCTGAAGCTTTCTTT
CASSLVTGAMAEAFF
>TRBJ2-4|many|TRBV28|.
TGTGCCAGCAGTTTATTCCTAGCCAAAAACATTCAGTACTTC
CASSLFLAKNIQYF
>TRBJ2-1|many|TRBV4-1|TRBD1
TGCGCCAGCAGCCCCTTTGGGGGACAGGTCTACAATGAGCAGTTCTTC
CASSPFGGQVYNEQFF
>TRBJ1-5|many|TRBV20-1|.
TGCAGTGCTCGGACCTATGGGGGCAATCAGCCCCAGCATTTT
CSARTYGGNQPQHF
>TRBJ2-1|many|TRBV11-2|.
TGTGCCAGCAGCCCAGGGAGGGGGACCTACAATGAGCAGTTCTTC
CASSPGRGTYNEQFF
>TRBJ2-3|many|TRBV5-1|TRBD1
TGCGCCAGCAGCCCCGGGACAGGGGACTCCGCTACGCAGTATTTT
CASSPGTGDSATQYF
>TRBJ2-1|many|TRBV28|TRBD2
TGTGCCAGCAGCCGTGGACTAGCGGGGTCCCTCAGCTCCTACAATGAGCAGTTCTTC
CASSRGLAGSLSSYNEQFF
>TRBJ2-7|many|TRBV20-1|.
TGCAGTGTCAGGTCCGACTCCTACGAGCAGTACTTC
CSVRSDSYEQYF
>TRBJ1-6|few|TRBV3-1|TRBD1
TGTGCCAGCAGCCCGGACAGGAGCAATTCACCCCTCCACTTT
CASSPDRSNSPLHF
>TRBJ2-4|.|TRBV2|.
TGTGCCAGCAGTGAAGATTTGGGGCAGTACTTC
CASSEDLGQYF
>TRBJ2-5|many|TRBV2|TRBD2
TGTGCCAGCAGGGGACTAAATCAAGAGACCCAGTACTTC
CASRGLNQETQYF
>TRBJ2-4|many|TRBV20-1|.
TGCAGTGCTAGATTGCCTACGGGGCGCACGAACATTCAGTACTTC
CSARLPTGRTNIQYF
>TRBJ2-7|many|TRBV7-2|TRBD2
TGTGCCAGCAGCTTAGACTTAGCGGGAGGGCGCGAGCAGTACTTC
CASSLDLAGGREQYF
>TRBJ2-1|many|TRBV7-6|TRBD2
TGTGCAGTGGGGGGGGAAGGGTCCTACAATGAGCAGTTCTTC
CAVGGEGSYNEQFF
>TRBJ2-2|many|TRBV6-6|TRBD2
TGTGCCAGCAGTCGCCCCGGGGGGATTGGTGCCACCGGGGAGCTGTTTTTT
CASSRPGGIGATGELFF
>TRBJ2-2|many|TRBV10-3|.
TGTGCCATCTCGCCCGGACCCGGGGAGCTGTTTTTT
CAISPGPGELFF
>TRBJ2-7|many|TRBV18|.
TGTGCCAGCTCACCAACGGTGGAAGAGGGGAGGGAGCAGTACTTC
CASSPTVEEGREQYF
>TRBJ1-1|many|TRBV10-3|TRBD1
TGTGCCATCAGTGAGGTGACAGGGGGCCGGAGGGGGGGCACTGAAGCTTTCTTT
CAISEVTGGRRGGTEAFF
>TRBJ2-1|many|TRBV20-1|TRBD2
TGCAGTGCCTATAATACTCTAGCGGGGATATACAATGAGCAGTTCTTC
CSAYNTLAGIYNEQFF